These T cell receptor beta chains were read from a single sample in a study of cytomegalovirus exposure and HLA in healthy donors. Assay: immunoSEQ multiplex PCR; the TCRdb copy retains only in-frame clones and omits some. The sample contains 180,000 or so clones, more than 70% of which appear only once. Sequenced input: PBMCs. The source of these receptors is a woman in her 40s in good health and CMV-seropositive. CDR3s include the opening cysteine and the closing phenylalanine or tryptophan. A D gene is named only where the DNA matches it firmly. Clone sizes are given selectively: once, few, many, or a class where the clone is expanded.

v_gene,abundance,d_gene,j_gene,len,CDR3nt,CDR3aa
TRBV7-2,once,TRBD2,TRBJ2-3,15,TGTGCCAGCAGCTTAAATGCGGGAGGATCAGATACGCAGTATTTT,CASSLNAGGSDTQYF
TRBV28,-,TRBD1,TRBJ2-7,17,TGTGCCAGCAGTTCTCACTCCCCCCGGACAGGGTCCTACGAGCAGTACTTC,CASSSHSPRTGSYEQYF
TRBV29-1,-,TRBD1,TRBJ2-2,15,TGCAGCGCTGCGGGGACAGGAGCGAACACCGGGGAGCTGTTTTTT,CSAAGTGANTGELFF
TRBV6-1,few,-,TRBJ1-5,17,TGTGCCAGCAGTGAATTAGCGGACCGCCCGATTTATCAGCCCCAGCATTTT,CASSELADRPIYQPQHF
TRBV19,-,-,TRBJ2-6,18,TGTGCCAGTAGTCGGGGGTGGATAAAGAACTCTGGGGCCAACGTCCTGACTTTC,CASSRGWIKNSGANVLTF
TRBV27,-,-,TRBJ2-3,15,TGTGCCAGCAGTCCTTACCCTCAGGGGACAGATACGCAGTATTTT,CASSPYPQGTDTQYF
TRBV30,-,TRBD1,TRBJ2-5,14,TGTGCCTGGAGTGTAAAGGGGGCAGGAGAGACCCAGTACTTC,CAWSVKGAGETQYF
TRBV9,-,TRBD2,TRBJ2-3,14,TGTGCCAGCAGCGTCCGACTAGCGGGAGATACGCAGTATTTT,CASSVRLAGDTQYF
TRBV2,-,-,TRBJ1-6,14,TGTGCCAGCAGTGTTCAGGGTCTTGGTTCACCCCTCCACTTT,CASSVQGLGSPLHF
TRBV6-5,-,-,TRBJ2-5,12,TGTGCCAGCAGCTTGAGTGAGGAGACCCAGTACTTC,CASSLSEETQYF
TRBV19,-,-,TRBJ1-5,14,TGTGCCAGTACAAACGGACTCGGCAATCAGCCCCAGCATTTT,CASTNGLGNQPQHF
TRBV5-6,few,TRBD2,TRBJ2-3,16,TGTGCCAGCAGCGGGCTGCTCAGCGGGAGGTCAGATACGCAGTATTTT,CASSGLLSGRSDTQYF
TRBV6-5,few,-,TRBJ2-3,14,TGTGCCAGCACTTGGGGGCCCGAGACAGATACGCAGTATTTT,CASTWGPETDTQYF
TRBV28,-,TRBD1,TRBJ2-7,13,TGTGCCAGCACCTTTTTCACAGGGGGTGAGCAGTACTTC,CASTFFTGGEQYF
TRBV6-5,-,-,TRBJ2-7,15,TGTGCCAGCAGACTATCCCGGGGGGCGCAGTACGAGCAGTACTTC,CASRLSRGAQYEQYF
TRBV6-5,-,-,TRBJ2-3,14,TGTGCCAGCAGTTTGGCAGGGGGCACAGATACGCAGTATTTT,CASSLAGGTDTQYF
TRBV11-2,few,-,TRBJ2-7,14,TGTGCCAGCACCCTAACTAGTAGCTCCTACGAGCAGTACTTC,CASTLTSSSYEQYF
TRBV4-1,few,-,TRBJ2-3,14,TGCGCCAGCAGCCAATCTCATTCGGAGGATACGCAGTATTTT,CASSQSHSEDTQYF
TRBV11-2,once,TRBD1,TRBJ2-3,16,TGTGCCAGCAGCCTATGGGGCGGACAGGGCACAGATACGCAGTATTTT,CASSLWGGQGTDTQYF
TRBV6-4,-,-,TRBJ2-3,14,TGTGCCAGCAGTGACGGGGGCGAAACAGATACGCAGTATTTT,CASSDGGETDTQYF
TRBV7-9,-,-,TRBJ1-6,14,TGTGCCAGCTCACGGACAGATGATAATTCACCCCTCCACTTT,CASSRTDDNSPLHF
TRBV28,-,TRBD2,TRBJ2-3,16,TGTGCCAGCAGTTCCCATACTAGCGGATACACAGATACGCAGTATTTT,CASSSHTSGYTDTQYF
TRBV7-6,few,TRBD1,TRBJ2-1,14,TGTGCCAGCAGCTCCACCGACAGGGCCGGCGAGCAGTTCTTC,CASSSTDRAGEQFF
TRBV20-1,few,-,TRBJ2-1,10,TGCAGTGCTAGCGCCGGGACACTGTTCTTC,CSASAGTLFF
TRBV6-5,-,-,TRBJ2-1,15,TGTGCCAGCAGTCCCCGGTTAGCGGCTCTGGAGGAGCAGTTCTTC,CASSPRLAALEEQFF
TRBV11-2,once,TRBD1,TRBJ2-7,17,TGTGCCAGCAGCTTATTAATCGGGACAGGGGACCGCCACGAGCAGTACTTC,CASSLLIGTGDRHEQYF
TRBV6-6,-,-,TRBJ2-1,15,TGTGCCAGCAGGACCCGGACTGGAAGGGACAATGAGCAGTTCTTC,CASRTRTGRDNEQFF
TRBV11-2,-,-,TRBJ1-4,13,TGTGCCAGCAGGTTAGGGCAGGGTGAAAAACTGTTTTTT,CASRLGQGEKLFF
TRBV7-9,-,TRBD1,TRBJ2-5,16,TGTGCCAGCAGCTTAGGGACAGGGGATGTCCCAGAGACCCAGTACTTC,CASSLGTGDVPETQYF
TRBV19,-,-,TRBJ2-1,13,TGTGCCAGTAGTGAGGGGGCCTACAATGAGCAGTTCTTC,CASSEGAYNEQFF
TRBV11-2,-,-,TRBJ2-5,15,TGTGCCAGCAGCTTAGGAGGGGGCCGGGGGGAGACCCAGTACTTC,CASSLGGGRGETQYF
TRBV7-2,-,TRBD2,TRBJ2-1,16,TGTGCCAGCAGCCGTCGGGGGGGAGTAGAGTCCGGTGAGCAGTTCTTC,CASSRRGGVESGEQFF
TRBV28,-,TRBD2,TRBJ2-3,15,TGTGCCAGCAGGTGGACTAGCCGACACACAGATACGCAGTATTTT,CASRWTSRHTDTQYF